The clone carrying this T cell receptor (beta chain) was found many times. Antigen specificity is unknown. Amplification of the TCR beta CDR3 regions used RNA transcripts (as template). Second-round multiplex PCR followed a first-round RT-PCR using HTBI primers. TCRdb recomputed calls from the multiplex PCR reads with MiXCR, one row per CDR3 protein. The sample lists about 620,000 distinct CDR3 sequences, approximately 22% occurring once. Trimming took 8 bases from V and 7 from J, leaving 21 bases between them. Germline V gives CDR1 MNHNS, CDR2 SASEGT. The CDR3 runs 16 residues. The data originate from a study of Graves' ophthalmopathy and Graves' hyperthyroidism. Overall study results and limits: The model's prediction of ophthalmopathy progression had 70.59% sensitivity and around 78% specificity.

Enrollment excluded any patients with other autoimmune diseases, uncontrolled infections, pregnancy or lactation. Clinicians diagnosed using symptoms, serum thyroxine, TRAb, thyroid ultrasound and orbital computed tomography. This sequence joins TRBV6-1 and TRBJ1-6; unclear D gene. The sample consisted of peripheral blood. The TCR was taken from a woman between 18 and 30 years old with stable Graves' hyperthyroidism. Some clones in this sample may be carry-over from other donors' samples. The CDR3 region is CASHGYLRAKNSPLHF. The CDR3 region has the DNA TGTGCCAGCCATGGATACCTACGGGCGAAGAATTCACCCCTCCACTTT.